This T cell receptor (beta chain) emerged from a study of beta chain features in type 1 diabetes. Study in general: Regarding age, gender and cell yields, patients proved similar to healthy donors. Study conclusions and caveats: TCRB repertoires of naive, central memory and Treg cells appeared more similar among patients than among healthy donors. No resolution was reached here on whether HLA type influences TCRB rearrangement. When Type 1 diabetes patients were examined, their TCRB CDR3s proved moderately but significantly shorter in all four CD4+ subsets.

The germline V gene encodes CDR1 SQVTM and CDR2 ANQGSEA. The CDR3 spans 15 residues. V dropped 4 bases and J dropped 5 bases, with 18 bases sitting between them. This clone was seen a handful of times. The antigen remains undetermined. Of the isolated RNA, all was reverse transcribed, and so the sequenced material was expressed TCRB transcripts. Assay used: immunoSEQ multiplex PCR; TCRdb lists only in-frame clones, some missing. The table lists 200,000 to 300,000 clones, approximately 11% of them singletons, with about 0.018% in the top ten. Every donor had blood drawn once into heparin, roughly 0.11 L on average.

This receptor was identified in a man younger than 45 with type 1 diabetes. The sample was naive CD4+ T cells from blood. This chain uses TRBV29-1 with TRBJ1-5; no firm D call. The CDR3 spells CSVGEGSPGDQPQHF. DNA for the CDR3: TGCAGCGTTGGAGAAGGGAGCCCCGGAGATCAGCCCCAGCATTTT.